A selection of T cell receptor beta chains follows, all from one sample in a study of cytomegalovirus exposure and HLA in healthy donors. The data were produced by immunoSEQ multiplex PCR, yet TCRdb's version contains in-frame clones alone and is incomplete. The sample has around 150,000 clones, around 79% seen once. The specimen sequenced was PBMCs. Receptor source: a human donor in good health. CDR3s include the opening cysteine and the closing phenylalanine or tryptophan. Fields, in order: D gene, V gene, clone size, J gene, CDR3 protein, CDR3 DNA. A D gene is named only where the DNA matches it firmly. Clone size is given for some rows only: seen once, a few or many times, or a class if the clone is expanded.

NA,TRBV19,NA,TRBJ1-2,CASSMANYGYPF,TGTGCCAGTAGTATGGCTAACTATGGCTACCCCTTC
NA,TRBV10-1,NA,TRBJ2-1,CASSEKTNYNEQFF,TGCGCCAGCAGTGAGAAAACTAACTACAATGAGCAGTTCTTC
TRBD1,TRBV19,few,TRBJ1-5,CASISGGQPQHF,TGTGCCAGCATATCAGGGGGTCAGCCCCAGCATTTT
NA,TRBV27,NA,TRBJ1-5,CASRLRMSVGQPQHF,TGTGCCAGCAGGCTGCGAATGAGCGTGGGTCAGCCCCAGCATTTT
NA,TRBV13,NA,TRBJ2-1,CASSLGPASVEQFF,TGTGCCAGCAGCTTAGGCCCCGCTAGCGTTGAGCAGTTCTTC
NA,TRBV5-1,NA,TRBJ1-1,CASSFSTVNTEAFF,TGCGCCAGCAGCTTCTCGACAGTTAACACTGAAGCTTTCTTT
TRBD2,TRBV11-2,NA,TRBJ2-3,CASSQTSGTSGDIYTQYF,TGTGCCAGCAGCCAAACCTCCGGGACTAGCGGGGACATCTATACGCAGTATTTT
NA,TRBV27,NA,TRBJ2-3,CASSLSSITDTQYF,TGTGCCAGCAGTCTATCATCAATCACAGATACGCAGTATTTT
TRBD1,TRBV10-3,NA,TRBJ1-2,CAISESTETGAGYTF,TGTGCCATCAGTGAGTCCACTGAAACAGGGGCTGGCTACACCTTC
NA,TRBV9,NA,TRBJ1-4,CASSGRGEQNEKLFF,TGTGCCAGCAGCGGAAGAGGAGAGCAGAATGAAAAACTGTTTTTT
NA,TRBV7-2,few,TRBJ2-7,CASSLNPLDYEQYF,TGTGCCAGCAGCTTAAACCCGTTAGACTACGAGCAGTACTTC
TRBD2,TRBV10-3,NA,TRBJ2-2,CAIPRGTIDTGELFF,TGTGCCATCCCCCGCGGGACTATAGACACCGGGGAGCTGTTTTTT
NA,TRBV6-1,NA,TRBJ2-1,CASSTQGPYNEQFF,TGTGCCAGCAGTACACAGGGCCCCTACAATGAGCAGTTCTTC
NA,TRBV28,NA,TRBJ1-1,CASRPMNTEAFF,TGTGCCAGCAGACCTATGAACACTGAAGCTTTCTTT
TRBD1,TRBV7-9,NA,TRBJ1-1,CASSPGQGIVMNTEAFF,TGTGCCAGCAGCCCCGGACAGGGAATCGTCATGAACACTGAAGCTTTCTTT
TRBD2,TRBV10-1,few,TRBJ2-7,CASSEKRLANEQYF,TGCGCCAGCAGTGAGAAGCGACTAGCAAACGAGCAGTACTTC
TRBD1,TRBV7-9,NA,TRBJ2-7,CASSPGTGVYEQYF,TGTGCCAGCAGCCCCGGGACAGGGGTCTACGAGCAGTACTTC
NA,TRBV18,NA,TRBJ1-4,CASSAGPPREKLFF,TGTGCCAGCTCAGCGGGGCCTCCAAGGGAAAAACTGTTTTTT
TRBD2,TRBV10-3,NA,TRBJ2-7,CAISRLADLFQQYF,TGTGCCATCAGTAGACTAGCGGATTTATTTCAGCAGTACTTC
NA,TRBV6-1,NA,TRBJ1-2,CASSEYTGTRIPANYGYPF,TGTGCCAGCAGTGAATACACCGGGACACGTATTCCAGCTAACTATGGCTACCCCTTC
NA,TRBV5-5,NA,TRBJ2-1,CASSLEDRYSNEQFF,TGTGCCAGCAGCTTGGAGGACAGATACTCCAATGAGCAGTTCTTC
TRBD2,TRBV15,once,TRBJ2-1,CATSGGLAGVYNEQFF,TGTGCCACCAGCGGGGGACTAGCGGGCGTCTACAATGAGCAGTTCTTC
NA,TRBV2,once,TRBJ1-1,CASRWEAATEAFF,TGTGCCAGCAGGTGGGAGGCGGCCACTGAAGCTTTCTTT
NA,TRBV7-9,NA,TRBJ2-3,CASSLARGIDTQYF,TGTGCCAGCAGCTTAGCCAGGGGCATAGATACGCAGTATTTT
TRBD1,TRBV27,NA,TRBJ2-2,CASRPDRGLGELFF,TGTGCCAGCAGACCCGACAGGGGGCTTGGGGAGCTGTTTTTT
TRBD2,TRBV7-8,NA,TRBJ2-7,CASSHAPGLAYEQYF,TGTGCCAGCAGCCACGCCCCGGGACTAGCCTACGAGCAGTACTTC